This section outlines one T cell receptor (beta chain) sequence together with its context. Antigen: not known. The same CDR3 can be traced to other DNA sequences in this sample. The junction had 0 bases not matched to a gene; V was cut back by 0 bases and J by 4 bases. Germline-derived CDR1 and CDR2 are SGHDT and YYEEEE. The CDR3 length is 14 residues. The data were obtained in a study of shared clonotypes between healthy human individuals. General study findings and limits: It was anticipated that sequencing depth would influence how many clonotypes donors shared.

Data came from immunoSEQ multiplex PCR; TCRdb stores just in-frame clones and leaves some out. The repertoire holds around 2,100,000 clones, roughly 94% seen once, with around 1.2% in the top ten. Terminally differentiated effector memory CD45RA+ cells were excluded by CCR7 positive selection of CD45RO-negative cells. Donation came from healthy HIV-negative adults that had no recent acute infections or vaccinations. This clonotype was sampled from a man between 18 and 35 years old in good health. The sequencing sample was made of naive CD8+ T cells sorted from blood. This rearrangement joins TRBV5-6 to TRBJ2-2; TRBD1 matches at 7 bases. In DNA form, the CDR3 reads TGTGCCAGCAGCTTGGGGACAGGCACCGGGGAGCTGTTTTTT. It codes for CASSLGTGTGELFF.